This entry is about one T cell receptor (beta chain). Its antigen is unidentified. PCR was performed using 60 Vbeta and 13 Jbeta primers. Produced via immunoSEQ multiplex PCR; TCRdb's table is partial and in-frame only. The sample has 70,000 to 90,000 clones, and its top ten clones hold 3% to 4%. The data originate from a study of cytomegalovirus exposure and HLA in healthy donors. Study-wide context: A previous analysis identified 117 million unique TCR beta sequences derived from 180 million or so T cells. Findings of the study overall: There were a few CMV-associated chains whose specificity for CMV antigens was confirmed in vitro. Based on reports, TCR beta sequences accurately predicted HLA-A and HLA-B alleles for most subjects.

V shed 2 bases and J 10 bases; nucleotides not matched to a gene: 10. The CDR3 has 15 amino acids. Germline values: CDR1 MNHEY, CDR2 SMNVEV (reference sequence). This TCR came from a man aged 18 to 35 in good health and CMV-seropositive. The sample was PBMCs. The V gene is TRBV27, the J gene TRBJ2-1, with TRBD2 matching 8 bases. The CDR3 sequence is CASSLAGGPPGEQFF. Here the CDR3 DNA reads TGTGCCAGCAGTTTAGCGGGAGGCCCCCCGGGCGAGCAGTTCTTC.